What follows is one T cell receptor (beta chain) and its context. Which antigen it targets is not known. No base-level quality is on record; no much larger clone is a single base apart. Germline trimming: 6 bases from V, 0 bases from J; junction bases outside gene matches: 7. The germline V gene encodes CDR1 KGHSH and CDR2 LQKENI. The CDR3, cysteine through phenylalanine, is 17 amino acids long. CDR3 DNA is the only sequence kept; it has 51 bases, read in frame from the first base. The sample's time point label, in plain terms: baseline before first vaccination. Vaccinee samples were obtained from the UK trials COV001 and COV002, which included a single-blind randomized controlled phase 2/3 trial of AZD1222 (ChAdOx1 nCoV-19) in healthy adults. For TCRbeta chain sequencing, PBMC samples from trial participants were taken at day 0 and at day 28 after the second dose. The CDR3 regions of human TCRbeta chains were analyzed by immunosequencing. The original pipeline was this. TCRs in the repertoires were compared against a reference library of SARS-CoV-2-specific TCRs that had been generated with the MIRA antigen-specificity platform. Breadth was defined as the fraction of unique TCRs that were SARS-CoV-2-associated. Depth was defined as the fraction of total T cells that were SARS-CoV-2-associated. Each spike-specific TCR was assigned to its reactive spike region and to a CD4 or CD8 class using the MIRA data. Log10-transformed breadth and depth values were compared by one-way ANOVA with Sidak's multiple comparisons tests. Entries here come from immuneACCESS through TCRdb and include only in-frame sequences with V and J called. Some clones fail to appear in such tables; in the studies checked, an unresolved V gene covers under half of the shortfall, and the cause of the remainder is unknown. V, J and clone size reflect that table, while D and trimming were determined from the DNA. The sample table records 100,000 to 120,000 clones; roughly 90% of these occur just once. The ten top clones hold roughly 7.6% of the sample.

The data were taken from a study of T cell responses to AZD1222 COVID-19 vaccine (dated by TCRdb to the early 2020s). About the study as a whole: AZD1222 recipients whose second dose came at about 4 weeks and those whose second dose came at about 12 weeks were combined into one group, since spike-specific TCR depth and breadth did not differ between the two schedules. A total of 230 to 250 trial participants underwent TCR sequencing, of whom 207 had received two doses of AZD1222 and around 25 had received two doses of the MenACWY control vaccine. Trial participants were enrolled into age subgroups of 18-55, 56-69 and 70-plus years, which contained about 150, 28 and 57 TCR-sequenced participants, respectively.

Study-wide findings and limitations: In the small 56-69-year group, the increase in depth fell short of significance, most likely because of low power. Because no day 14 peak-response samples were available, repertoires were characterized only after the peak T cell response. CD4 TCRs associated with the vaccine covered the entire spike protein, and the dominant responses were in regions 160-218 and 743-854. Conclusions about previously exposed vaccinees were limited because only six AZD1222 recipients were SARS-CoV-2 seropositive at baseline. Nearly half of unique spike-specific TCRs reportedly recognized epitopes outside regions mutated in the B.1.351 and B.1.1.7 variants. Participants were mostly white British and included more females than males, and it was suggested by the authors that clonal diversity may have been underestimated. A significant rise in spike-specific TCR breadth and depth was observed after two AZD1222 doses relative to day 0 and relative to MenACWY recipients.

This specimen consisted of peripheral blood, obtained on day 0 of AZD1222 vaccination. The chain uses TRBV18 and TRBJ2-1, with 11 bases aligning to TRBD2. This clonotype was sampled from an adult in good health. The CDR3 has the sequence CASSLTSGGSSYNEQFF. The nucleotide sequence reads TGTGCCAGCTCCCTCACTAGCGGGGGAAGCTCCTACAATGAGCAGTTCTTC.